This T cell receptor (beta chain) is drawn from a study of OX40 agonist ivuxolimab in advanced cancers. Study summary: Prior checkpoint blockade (anti-PD-1, anti-PD-L1 or anti-CTLA-4) was permitted; about 40% had it. Study-level findings and limits: Several nonresponders also turned out to have low normalized T-cell clonal expansion.

V was trimmed by 5 bases and J by 6 bases, leaving 20 bases between them. Germline lookup yields CDR1 SGHAT and CDR2 FQNNGV. This CDR3 has 16 amino acids. Measured with immunoSEQ multiplex PCR; TCRdb has only the in-frame clones, and not every one. This sample has 50,000 to 65,000 clones, with around nine tenths found just once. This clone turned up a few times. No antigen is known for it. This sequence joins TRBV11-2 and TRBJ2-1; the D gene is possibly TRBD2 (5 bases). This clonotype originated in an adult with an advanced solid tumor such as melanoma, head and neck, liver or kidney cancer. This material consisted of CD4+ or CD8+ T cells sorted from blood, taken in a trial of the OX40 agonist ivuxolimab. CDR3 DNA sequence: TGTGCCAGCAGCCTCCTCCGGGGTCGCAGTTTCAATGAGCAGTTCTTC. It translates to CASSLLRGRSFNEQFF.